Presented here are 14 T cell receptor beta chains from one specimen sequenced in a study of cytomegalovirus exposure and HLA in healthy donors listed by TCRdb under 2017. The method was the immunoSEQ multiplex PCR assay. The multiplex PCR relied on a mix of 60 forward primers for TCR Vbeta segments and 13 reverse primers for TCR Jbeta segments. Imported from immuneACCESS, the table was reduced by TCRdb to in-frame sequences with V and J called. These copies leave out some clones; in studies compared against another copy, an unresolved V gene accounts for under half, and the cause of the remainder is not known. The sample includes 90,000 to 100,000 clones, with about a tenth observed a single time. The ten biggest clones cover 4.5% to 6% of the sample. Sequencing was performed on PBMCs. Receptors were obtained from a man aged 50 to 60 in good health and CMV-seropositive.

This clone turned up a few times. The gene calls are TRBV29-1 and TRBJ2-3; 8 nucleotides align to TRBD2. The germline V gene encodes CDR1 SQVTM and CDR2 ANQGSEA. Trimming at V came to 5 bases and at J to 2 bases, leaving 12 bases not matched to a gene. This CDR3 comprises 16 residues. CDR3 loop: CSVTELADLSTDTQYF. CDR3 DNA sequence: TGCAGCGTTACTGAACTAGCGGACCTCTCCACAGATACGCAGTATTTT.

The gene calls are TRBV29-1 and TRBJ2-7, with TRBD2 as a possible D gene (6 bases). The CDR3 extends over 12 amino acids. The V gene lost 3 bases and the J gene lost 2 bases, with 8 bases spanning the gap. Germline V gene sequence: CDR1 SQVTM, CDR2 ANQGSEA. CDR3: CSVDSGTYEQYF. The DNA for the CDR3 is TGCAGCGTTGATAGCGGTACCTACGAGCAGTACTTC.

The chain carries TRBV5-5 and TRBJ2-2; D is possibly TRBD2 (7 bases). The germline V gene has CDR1 SGHKS and CDR2 YYEKEE (reference sequence). Trimming removed 0 bases at V and 1 base at J, with 10 bases between. The CDR3 consists of 16 residues. CDR3 protein: CASSLGGGQNTGELFF. CDR3 DNA: TGTGCCAGCAGCTTGGGCGGGGGCCAGAACACCGGGGAGCTGTTTTTT.

The chain joins TRBV12-5 to TRBJ1-5; 7 nucleotides match TRBD1. V shed 2 bases and J 2 bases; nucleotides not matched to a gene: 0. CDR1 and CDR2 from the germline V gene are LGHNT and FRNRAP. The CDR3 loop spans 14 amino acids. The CDR3 spells CASGLTGGNQPQHF. CDR3 DNA sequence: TGTGCTAGTGGTTTGACAGGGGGCAATCAGCCCCAGCATTTT. The entire variable domain, with the rest obtained from reference TRBV12-5 and TRBJ1-5, is as follows: DARVTQTPRHKVTEMGQEVTMRCQPILGHNTVFWYRQTMMQGLELLAYFRNRAPLDDSGMPKDRFSAEMPDATLATLKIQPSEPRDSAVYFCASGLTGGNQPQHFGDGTRLSIL.

The J gene is TRBJ1-2, the V gene TRBV27; D unclear. Germline assignment: CDR1 MNHEY and CDR2 SMNVEV (reference sequence). The CDR3 length is 16 residues. Trimming removed 0 bases at V and 3 bases at J, with 14 bases between. The chain's CDR3 is CASSLSIGVADYGYTF. In DNA, the CDR3 is TGTGCCAGCAGTTTATCTATCGGGGTCGCGGACTATGGCTACACCTTC.

This clone has a handful of counts. The CDR3 is CASSDHYGSPSTDTQYF. In DNA, the CDR3 is TGTGCCAGCAGTGACCACTACGGGAGTCCTAGCACAGATACGCAGTATTTT. The chain joins TRBV6-4 to TRBJ2-3; tentative D call: TRBD2 (6 bases). Looked up from germline, CDR1 is MRHNA and CDR2 is SNTAGT. V lost 2 bases, J lost 0 bases, and 15 bases lay in between. The CDR3 covers 17 residues.

CDR3 DNA sequence: TGTGCCAGCGGTTGGACAGGGGGCGCCGGGCAGTACTTC. Translating gives CASGWTGGAGQYF. The rearrangement joins TRBV11-1 to TRBJ2-7; TRBD1 matches 11 bases. This CDR3 comprises 13 residues. Germline trimming cut 8 bases from V and 9 bases from J; bases unmatched to any gene: 9. Germline V CDR1 and CDR2: SGHAT, FQDESV (reference sequence).

Details on this clone: Its ends do not fully match the called genes, so a read error is possible. The chain carries TRBV5-1 and TRBJ2-2, with TRBD1 matching 10 bases. Per the germline V gene, CDR1 is SGHRS and CDR2 is YFSETQ. The CDR3 is made up of 15 amino acids. CDR3 nucleotide sequence: TGCGCCAGCAGCTCGGGACAGGGGAACGCCGGGGAGCTGTTTTTT. This translates into CASSSGQGNAGELFF.

This clone was recorded many times. The CDR3 is CASSLEAAPEETQYF. The CDR3 bases are TGTGCCAGCAGCTTAGAGGCAGCGCCAGAAGAGACCCAGTACTTC. This chain uses TRBV11-2 with TRBJ2-5; D uncertain. The V gene lost 0 bases and the J gene lost 3 bases, with 11 bases spanning the gap. The germline V gene has CDR1 SGHAT and CDR2 FQNNGV. The CDR3 totals 15 residues.

This clone was counted between two and nine times. The V call is TRBV12-1, the J call TRBJ2-7; the D call of TRBD2 is as the table states it, not checked on the DNA. TRBV12-1 is annotated as a pseudogene. The CDR3 sequence is 17 residues long. This CDR3 is CASTPVGGLGRAYEQYF. The CDR3 DNA is TGTGCCAGCACCCCCGTGGGGGGGCTAGGTCGAGCCTACGAGCAGTACTTC.

This clone was observed a few times. This chain uses TRBV7-9 with TRBJ2-7; TRBD2 aligns across 12 bases. After removal of 4 bases from V and 6 bases from J, the junction contained 13 bases not matched to a gene. CDR3 length: 17 amino acids. Per the germline V gene, CDR1 is SEHNR and CDR2 is FQNEAQ (reference sequence). CDR3 region: CASSSWASGRAKAEQYF. DNA of the CDR3: TGTGCCAGCAGCTCGTGGGCTAGCGGGAGGGCCAAGGCCGAGCAGTACTTC.

This chain joins TRBV27 and TRBJ2-7; TRBD2 might be the D (5 bases). CDR1 MNHEY and CDR2 SMNVEV come from the germline V gene (reference sequence). This CDR3 comprises 14 residues. The V end was cut by 2 bases, the J end by 7 bases, with 15 bases between. CDR3 in amino acids: CASSLKRSPTEQYF. DNA of the CDR3: TGTGCCAGCAGTTTAAAGCGGAGCCCTACTGAGCAGTACTTC.

The rearrangement links TRBV7-8 to TRBJ1-1; D might be TRBD1 (5 bases). CDR3 length: 16 amino acids. V was pared by 4 bases and J by 1 base, with 16 bases between. Germline CDR1 and CDR2: SGHVS and FQNEAQ. CDR3 sequence (DNA): TGTGCCAGCAGCTCCCCGGTTGGGGGGACGAACACTGAAGCTTTCTTT. As protein: CASSSPVGGTNTEAFF.

V and J are TRBV21-1 and TRBJ2-7; TRBD1 is taken as the D call from the table, unchecked against the DNA. TRBV21-1 is a known pseudogene. The CDR3 is made up of 17 amino acids. The CDR3 nucleotides read TGTGCCAGCTCTAGCGTCCGACGACAGGGGTATCCCTACGAGCAGTACTTC. Protein product: CASSSVRRQGYPYEQYF.